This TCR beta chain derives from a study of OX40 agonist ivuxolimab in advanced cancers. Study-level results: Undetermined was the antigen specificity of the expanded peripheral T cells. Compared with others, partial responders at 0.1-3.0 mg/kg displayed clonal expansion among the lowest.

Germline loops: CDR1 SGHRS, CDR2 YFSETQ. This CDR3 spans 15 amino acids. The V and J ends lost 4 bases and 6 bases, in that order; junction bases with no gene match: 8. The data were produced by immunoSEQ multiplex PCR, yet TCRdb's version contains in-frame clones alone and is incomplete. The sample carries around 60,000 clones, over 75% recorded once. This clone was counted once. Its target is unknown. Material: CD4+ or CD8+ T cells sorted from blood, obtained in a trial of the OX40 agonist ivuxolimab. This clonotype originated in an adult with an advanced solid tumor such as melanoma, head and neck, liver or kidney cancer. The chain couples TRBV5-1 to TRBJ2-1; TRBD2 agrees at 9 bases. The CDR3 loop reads CASSQTSGLPNEQFF. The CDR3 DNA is TGCGCCAGCAGCCAAACTAGCGGGCTGCCCAATGAGCAGTTCTTC.